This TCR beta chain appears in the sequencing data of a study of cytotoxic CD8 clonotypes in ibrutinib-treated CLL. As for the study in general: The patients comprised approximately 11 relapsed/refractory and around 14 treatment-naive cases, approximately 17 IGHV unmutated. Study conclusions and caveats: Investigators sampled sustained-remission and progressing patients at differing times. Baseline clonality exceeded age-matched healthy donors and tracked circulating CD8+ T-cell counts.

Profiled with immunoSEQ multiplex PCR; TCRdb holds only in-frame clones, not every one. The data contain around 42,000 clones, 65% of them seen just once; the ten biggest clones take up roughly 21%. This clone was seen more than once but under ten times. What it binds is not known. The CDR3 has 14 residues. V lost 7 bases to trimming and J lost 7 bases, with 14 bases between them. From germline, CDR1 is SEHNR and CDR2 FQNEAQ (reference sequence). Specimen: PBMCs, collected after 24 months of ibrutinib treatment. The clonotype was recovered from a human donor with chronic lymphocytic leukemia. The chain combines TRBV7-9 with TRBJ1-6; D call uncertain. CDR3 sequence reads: CASTKDKRNSPLHF. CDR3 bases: TGTGCCAGCACCAAAGACAAGAGAAATTCACCCCTCCACTTT.